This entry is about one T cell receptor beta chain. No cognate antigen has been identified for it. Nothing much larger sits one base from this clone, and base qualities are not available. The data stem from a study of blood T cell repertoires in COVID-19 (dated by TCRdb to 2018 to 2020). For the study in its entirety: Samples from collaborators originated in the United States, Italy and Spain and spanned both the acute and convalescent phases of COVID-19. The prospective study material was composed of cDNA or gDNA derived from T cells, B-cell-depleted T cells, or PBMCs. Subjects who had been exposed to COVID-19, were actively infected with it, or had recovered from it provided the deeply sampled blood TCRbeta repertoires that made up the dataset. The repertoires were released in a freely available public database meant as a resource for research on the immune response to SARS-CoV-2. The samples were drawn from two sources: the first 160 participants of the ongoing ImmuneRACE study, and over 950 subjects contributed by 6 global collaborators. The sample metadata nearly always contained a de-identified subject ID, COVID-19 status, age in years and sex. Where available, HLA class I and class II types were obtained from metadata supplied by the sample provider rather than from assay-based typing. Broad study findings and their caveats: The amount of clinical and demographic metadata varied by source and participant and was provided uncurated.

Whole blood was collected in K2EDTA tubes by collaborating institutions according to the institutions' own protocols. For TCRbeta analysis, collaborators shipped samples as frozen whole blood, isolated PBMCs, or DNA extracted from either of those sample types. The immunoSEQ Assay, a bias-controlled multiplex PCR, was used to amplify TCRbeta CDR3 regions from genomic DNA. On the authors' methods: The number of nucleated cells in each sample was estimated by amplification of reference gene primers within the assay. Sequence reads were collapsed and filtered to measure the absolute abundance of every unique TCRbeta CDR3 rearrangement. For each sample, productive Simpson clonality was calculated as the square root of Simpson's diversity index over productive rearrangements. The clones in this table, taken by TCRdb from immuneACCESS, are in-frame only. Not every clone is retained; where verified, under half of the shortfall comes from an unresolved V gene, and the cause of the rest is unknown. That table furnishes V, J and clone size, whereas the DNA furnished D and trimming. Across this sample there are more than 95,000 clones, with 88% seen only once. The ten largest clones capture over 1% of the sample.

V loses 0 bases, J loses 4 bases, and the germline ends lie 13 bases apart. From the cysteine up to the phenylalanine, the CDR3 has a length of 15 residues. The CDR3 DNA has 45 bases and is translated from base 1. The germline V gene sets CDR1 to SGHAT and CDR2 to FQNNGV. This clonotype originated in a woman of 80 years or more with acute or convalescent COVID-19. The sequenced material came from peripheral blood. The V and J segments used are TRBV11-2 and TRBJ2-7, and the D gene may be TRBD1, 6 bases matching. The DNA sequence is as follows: TGTGCCAGCAGCTTAGATCGGACAGAGGTATACGAGCAGTACTTC. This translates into CASSLDRTEVYEQYF.